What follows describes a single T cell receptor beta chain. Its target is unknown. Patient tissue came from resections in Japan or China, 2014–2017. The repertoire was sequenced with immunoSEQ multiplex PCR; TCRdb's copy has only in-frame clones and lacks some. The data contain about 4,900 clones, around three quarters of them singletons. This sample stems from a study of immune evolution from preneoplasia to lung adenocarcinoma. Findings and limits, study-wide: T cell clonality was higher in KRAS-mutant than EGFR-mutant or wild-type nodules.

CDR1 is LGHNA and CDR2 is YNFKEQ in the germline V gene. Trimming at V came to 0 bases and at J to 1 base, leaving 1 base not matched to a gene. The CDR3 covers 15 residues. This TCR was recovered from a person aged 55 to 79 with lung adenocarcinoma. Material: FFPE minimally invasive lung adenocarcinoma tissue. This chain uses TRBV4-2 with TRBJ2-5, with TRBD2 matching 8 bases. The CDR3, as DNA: TGTGCCAGCAGCCAAGATCGGGAGGGCCAAGAGACCCAGTACTTC. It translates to CASSQDREGQETQYF.